What follows are 8 T cell receptor beta chains derived from one specimen sequenced in a study of radiation and T cells in renal cell carcinoma. Using immunoSEQ multiplex PCR, the repertoire was profiled, and TCRdb retains in-frame clones only, with some absent. The table shows 110,000 to 150,000 clones, with roughly 90% occurring only once. The time point was: baseline pretreatment blood. The sample's treatment: 15 Gy SBRT to primary tumor, nephrectomy 4 weeks later. The source was blood, collected from a patient whose treatment included radiotherapy and nephrectomy. These receptors were obtained from a woman aged 45 to 65 with renal cell carcinoma.

V usage is TRBV9 and J usage is TRBJ2-7, with 7 bases identical to TRBD2. V lost 4 bases and J lost 3; bases outside the gene matches: 16. CDR1 is SGDLS, CDR2 YYNGEE, per germline. The CDR3 loop spans 17 amino acids. CDR3 residues: CASSQGEGFQPNYEQYF. Here the CDR3 DNA reads TGTGCCAGCAGCCAAGGGGAGGGGTTCCAACCAAACTACGAGCAGTACTTC.

V is TRBV5-1 and J is TRBJ2-3, with 8 bases identical to TRBD1. Germline CDR1 reads SGHRS; CDR2 reads YFSETQ. The J segment lost 3 bases and the V segment lost 4 bases, leaving 4 bases of the junction unmatched. The CDR3 runs 14 residues. CDR3 sequence: CASSRGQGTDTQYF. The CDR3 DNA sequence: TGCGCCAGCAGCCGCGGACAGGGTACAGATACGCAGTATTTT.

This chain joins TRBV2 and TRBJ1-2, with TRBD1 as a possible D gene (6 bases). This CDR3 contains 13 residues. Trimming stripped 6 bases from V and 2 bases from J, with 10 bases between. Germline V CDR1 and CDR2: SNHLY, FYNNEI. The CDR3 loop reads CASSRQENYGYTF. The CDR3, as DNA: TGTGCCAGCAGCCGACAGGAGAACTATGGCTACACCTTC.

The gene calls are TRBV15 and TRBJ2-1, with D possibly matching TRBD2 (6 bases). CDR3 length: 16 residues. Trimming stripped 0 bases from V and 2 bases from J, with 11 bases between. Germline CDR1 reads LNHNV; CDR2 reads YYDKDF (reference sequence). The DNA for the CDR3 is TGTGCCACCAGCAGAGAAATAGGACTAACCTACAATGAGCAGTTCTTC. Protein product: CATSREIGLTYNEQFF.

This clone was seen a single time. The chain combines TRBV7-3 with TRBJ2-1, with 7 nucleotides matching TRBD1. The CDR3 loop spans 16 amino acids. Looked up from germline, CDR1 is SGHTA and CDR2 is FQGTGA. The ends lost 5 bases at V and 7 bases at J; junction bases unmatched: 14. DNA for the CDR3: TGTGCCAGCAGCCCAACCAGTCGACAGGGAAGGAATGAGCAGTTCTTC. It yields the protein CASSPTSRQGRNEQFF.

This clone has just one count. This chain joins TRBV30 and TRBJ1-5; no definite D call. The CDR3 is made up of 14 amino acids. Germline CDR1 and CDR2: GTSNPN and SVGIG (reference sequence). V gave up 4 bases and J gave up 0 bases, with 10 bases separating them. The CDR3, as DNA: TGTGCCTGGACGTCGGATTATAGCAATCAGCCCCAGCATTTT. This gives the protein CAWTSDYSNQPQHF.

The chain uses TRBV5-1 and TRBJ2-3; D perhaps matches TRBD1 (5 bases). With 0 bases removed from V and 6 bases from J, the gap between germline ends came to 17 bases. CDR1 is SGHRS and CDR2 is YFSETQ in the germline V gene. This CDR3 contains 16 residues. DNA for the CDR3: TGCGCCAGCAGCTTGGGTGGGGCTGGTGGTGTGGATACGCAGTATTTT. Protein sequence: CASSLGGAGGVDTQYF.

The J gene is TRBJ1-5, the V gene TRBV6-5; 8 bases map to TRBD1. CDR3 length equals 15 residues. Germline loops: CDR1 MNHEY, CDR2 SVGAGI. V dropped 0 bases and J dropped 7; count of bases not matched to a gene: 5. CDR3 DNA: TGTGCCAGCAGTTACTCGAGGCAGGGGGCGCAGCCCCAGCATTTT. It specifies CASSYSRQGAQPQHF.